This T cell receptor (beta chain) is from a study of a mutant IDH1 vaccine in newly diagnosed glioma. About the research overall: Weeks 1, 3, 5, 7, 11, 15, 19 and 23 were when patients received their eight vaccinations. Previous care, which was radiotherapy, temozolomide, or both, most often involved both. The study's findings and limits: No link was apparently found between pseudoprogression and changes in top peripheral T cell clonotypes. Patients showed vaccine-induced immune responses at a rate of 80% to 95%.

Time point noted: week 23, last vaccination. Topical imiquimod accompanied each vaccine dose, which consisted of 300 ug of mutant IDH1 20-mer peptide. This table comes from immunoSEQ multiplex PCR, and its TCRdb copy is limited to in-frame clones, with some not included. The sample comprises tens of thousands of clones, roughly 80% of which are singletons, and about 4.9% rests with the top ten. The CDR3 is 14 amino acids. Germline CDR1 MGHDK, CDR2 SYGVNS. Germline trimming cut 7 bases from V and 1 base from J; bases unmatched to any gene: 7. In regard to this clone: As yet, its antigen is unknown.

The chain joins TRBV25-1 to TRBJ2-7, with 7 bases matching TRBD2. The specimen comprised PBMCs, sampled from a glioma patient whose treatment included an IDH1 peptide vaccine. The source of this sequence is a man aged 50-60 years with glioma. CDR3 bases: TGTGCCAGCACCCCCTCGGGGGGATCCTACGAGCAGTACTTC. Translated, it gives CASTPSGGSYEQYF.